The present T cell receptor beta chain was sequenced within a study of Ad26.COV2.S vaccination and SARS-CoV-2 variants. Treatment: some 19 received Ad26.COV2.S at low or high dose, single or two shots; roughly five received placebo; per-sample allocation not given. Repertoires come from day 63 after the first vaccine or placebo injection. V dropped 5 bases and J dropped 4 bases, with 9 bases sitting between them. CDR1 DFQATT and CDR2 SNEGSKA come from the germline V gene (reference sequence). The CDR3 has 11 amino acids. Profiling relied on immunoSEQ multiplex PCR, and the TCRdb table lists in-frame clones only, not all of them. The sample carries some 480,000 clones, roughly 85% recorded once.

The chain is built from TRBV20-1 and TRBJ2-7; no firm D call. Sequenced here: peripheral blood, sampled in a trial of Ad26.COV2.S vaccine versus placebo. The sequence came from a person between 18 and 65 years old who received the Ad26.COV2.S COVID-19 vaccine or a placebo. This CDR3 reads CSAGRSYEQYF. CDR3 nucleotides: TGCAGTGCTGGACGGAGTTACGAGCAGTACTTC.